This T cell receptor beta chain was identified in a study of shared clonotypes between healthy human individuals (dated by TCRdb to about 2020). Study-level background: The cohort included a few men and a couple of women between 18 and 49 years of age. To estimate repertoire size and how much clonotypes are shared between individuals, the study performed deep sequencing of blood TCR repertoires from five healthy adults. Each donor's leukapheresis produced roughly between about 0.8 and 8.9 billion PBMCs. Different laboratories and diverse techniques were used to prepare libraries and sequence TCR repertoires, to increase sequencing depth and limit assay-specific biases. For each donor, CD4 naive and CD4 memory were each run on three plates, CD8 naive on two plates, and CD8 memory on one plate. Here is what the overall study found, with its caveats: Based on pairwise subsampling, the degree of clonotype sharing among donors was expected to be affected by sequencing depth. Sampling was restricted to blood, and TCR repertoires in tissue are likely to differ from TCR repertoires in blood. Compared with non-shared clonotypes, clonotypes shared by all four sorted-subset donors had higher generation probabilities. Incomplete sequencing was indicated by rarefaction of sorted-subset datasets, despite the large sequencing depth. Larger estimated clonotype richness was generally found for naive subsets than for memory subsets. When several donors were compared, the shared fraction of clonotypes was about 5% for naive CD4, 3.5% for naive CD8, 2% to 2.5% for memory CD4, and 0.3% to 0.5% for memory CD8. Because the study included a small number of donors, the genetic and exposure-history diversity represented was limited.

The V and J ends are trimmed by 2 bases and 4 bases, leaving 14 bases between them. Measured from the cysteine to the phenylalanine, the CDR3 is 15 residues long. Just CDR3 DNA is preserved here, 45 bases in frame from base 1. The germline V gene (reference sequence) yields MNHEY for CDR1 and SMNVEV for CDR2. Using the deep immunoSEQ assay, multiplex PCR amplified TCR CDR3 regions from genomic DNA. For each cell subset, the extracted genomic DNA was distributed evenly across all wells of several immunoSEQ 96-well plates, and each plate served as one replicate. Each replicate PCR for sorted subsets received roughly 200 ng genomic DNA, equal to roughly 33,000 T cell genomes. The purified libraries were quantified using a Qubit 3.0 fluorometer, sized with a Bioanalyzer 2100, and then quantified again using the KAPA Library Quantification kit. Every immunoSEQ 96-well plate was sequenced on a separate single-read 150-cycle Illumina NextSeq 550 flow cell. As for how the authors treated the data: Because the immunoSEQ output held only junctional sequences and lacked quality scores, the filtering could not match the filtering applied to full-length reads. To assign V/J genes and CDR3, sequences were annotated using PyIR, a Python wrapper for IgBLAST v1.9, with IMGT germline references. Reads with weak V/J assignments (E-value above 1e-6), missing CDR3, stop codons, out-of-frame junctions, or ambiguous translated residues were removed. A V3J clonotype was defined by an identical inferred V gene, J gene, and CDR3 amino acid sequence. To compute the percentage overlap between repertoires, the number of shared unique clonotypes was divided by the size of the smaller repertoire. RTK rarefaction, the Chao1 estimator, and Recon v2.1 estimates of unobserved clonotypes were used to assess repertoire richness. OLGA was used to compute generation probabilities for all TCRbeta clonotypes that the gDNA method yielded from a handful of donors. TCRdb's version of the immuneACCESS table is confined to in-frame rearrangements and falls short of the full clone set. An unresolved V gene accounts for under half of the shortfall where checked; the remainder is of unknown origin. V and J calls and clone size come straight from that table; D and trimming were deduced from the DNA. This sample has approximately 650,000 clones in its table, and nearly 97% of those were observed once. The ten largest account for around 0.097% of the sample.

CD8 naive samples were CD45RO-negative cells positively selected for CCR7, giving a CD45RA+CCR7+ population that excluded TemRA cells. Healthy HIV-negative adults with no recently reported acute infections or vaccinations were included as donors. All donors were Caucasian adults living in Nashville, Tennessee, USA. After blood collection by leukapheresis, PBMCs were isolated using Ficoll-Histopaque density gradient centrifugation and then cryopreserved in the vapor phase of liquid nitrogen. Analytical flow cytometry was used to check the purity and quantity of every magnetically sorted T cell population. Genomic DNA was isolated from each sorted fraction and quantified by UV absorbance on a Nanodrop 2000c. In regard to this clone: Its specific antigen is unknown. Base qualities are not at hand, and no much larger clone is one base apart.

Recombination joined TRBV27 with TRBJ1-1, with the D gene not confidently named. What was sequenced was naive CD8+ T cells sorted from blood. The meaning of the sample's cell subset or site label: CD45RA+CCR7+. The receptor was derived from a woman younger than 45 in good health. The nucleotides are TGTGCCAGCAGTTTAGGGCCGGGGTGGGGCACTGAAGCTTTCTTT. Its coded protein is CASSLGPGWGTEAFF.